This T cell receptor beta chain was captured in a study of blood T cell repertoires in COVID-19. Study details: PBMCs, B-cell-depleted T cells, or T cells were the source of the cDNA or gDNA that made up the material.

There are 16 residues in the CDR3. V gave up 0 bases and J gave up 8 bases; unmatched junction bases: 10. The V gene's germline CDR1 is SGHAT and CDR2 FQNNGV. Produced via immunoSEQ multiplex PCR; TCRdb's table is partial and in-frame only. This sample has roughly 160,000 clones, with roughly 90% found just once. The sample comprised peripheral blood. The origin of this receptor is a woman aged 60-70 years who had recovered from COVID-19. V is TRBV11-2 and J is TRBJ1-2, with 9 bases aligning to TRBD1. The chain's CDR3 is CASSLEWTGAVGGYTF. The CDR3 coding sequence is TGTGCCAGCAGCTTAGAATGGACAGGGGCGGTCGGAGGCTACACCTTC. Variable domain in full (rest from reference TRBV11-2 and TRBJ1-2): EAGVAQSPRYKIIEKRQSVAFWCNPISGHATLYWYQQILGQGPKLLIQFQNNGVVDDSQLPKDRFSAERLKGVDSTLKIQPAKLEDSAVYLCASSLEWTGAVGGYTFGSGTRLTVV.